The T cell receptor (beta chain) under discussion was sequenced for a study of T-cell memory formation after mild COVID-19. Using its own MiXCR run on the 5' RACE reads, TCRdb lists one record per CDR3 protein. The sample has 190,000 or so distinct CDR3 sequences; over 20% are singletons. This clonotype originated in an adult woman who had mild COVID-19 (a few samples of this study predate the infection). Cell type and time point are not known. Specimen: PBMCs or a T cell subset sorted from them (not recorded which).

CDR3 bases: TGTGCCACCAGCAGAGAGGACGGAACATCGGAGCCCCAGCATTTT. Protein product: CATSREDGTSEPQHF. The genes are TRBV15 and TRBJ1-5; no reliable D call. The length of the CDR3 is 15 residues. The germline gives CDR1 LNHNV, CDR2 YYDKDF (reference sequence). Trimming removed 0 bases from V and 8 bases from J, with 14 bases in between.